Described below is a single T cell receptor beta chain sequence and its context. The sample originates from a study of blood T cells in healthy people across ages. Study details: Template switching picked up about one barcoded beta molecule for each two T cells.

Alongside a J-beta primer mix, a sample-barcoded 5' primer served in a second PCR lasting about 7 to 11 cycles. A single record per CDR3 protein comes from TCRdb applying MiXCR to the 5' RACE reads. The sample has approximately 800,000 distinct CDR3 sequences, about 59% seen once. Each of the donors had roughly 10 milliliters of peripheral blood drawn into EDTA-treated Vacutainer tubes. The length of the CDR3 is 17 residues. Trimming removed 1 base from V and 8 bases from J, with 21 bases in between. Germline V CDR1 and CDR2: LGHNA, YSLEER. The sequence came from a man aged 30 to 39 in good health. Sequencing was carried out using blood. The V gene is TRBV4-3, the J gene TRBJ2-1, with D perhaps matching TRBD1 (6 bases). The CDR3 nucleotides are TGCGCCAGCAGCCAAGGGCCACATACAGGGTATGAGGATGAGCAGTTCTTC. Protein sequence: CASSQGPHTGYEDEQFF.